Below are 27 T cell receptor beta chains sequenced from a single sample in a study of T-cell memory formation after mild COVID-19. TCRdb recomputed calls from the 5' RACE reads with MiXCR, one row per CDR3 protein. The table includes under 300,000 distinct CDR3 sequences, about 17% detected once. Input material: PBMCs or a T cell subset sorted from them (not recorded which). The receptors come from a man between 18 and 29 years old who had mild COVID-19 (a few samples of this study predate the infection). Cell type and time point are not known.

The chain carries TRBV12-3 or TRBV12-4 and TRBJ1-2, with 7 nucleotides matching TRBD1. The CDR3 contains 16 residues. V was clipped by 5 bases and J by 3 bases; unmatched bases: 12. CDR3 region: CASSQGGAPGDYGYTF. CDR3 sequence (DNA): TGTGCCAGCAGTCAGGGGGGCGCCCCCGGGGACTATGGCTACACCTTC.

The V call is TRBV5-1, the J call TRBJ2-1; D unclear. V was pared by 6 bases and J by 7 bases, with 14 bases between. Germline values: CDR1 SGHRS, CDR2 YFSETQ. This CDR3 has 13 amino acids. For the CDR3, the DNA is TGCGCCAGCAAAAATTTAAAGGCAAATGAGCAGTTCTTC. It yields the protein CASKNLKANEQFF. Variable domain in full (rest from reference TRBV5-1 and TRBJ2-1): KAGVTQTPRYLIKTRGQQVTLSCSPISGHRSVSWYQQTPGQGLQFLFEYFSETQRNKGNFPGRFSGRQFSNSRSEMNVSTLELGDSALYLCASKNLKANEQFFGPGTRLTVL.

As for this clonotype: The CDR3 does not end in the conserved phenylalanine or tryptophan, so this is likely a read error. This chain uses TRBV12-3 or TRBV12-4 with TRBJ1-1; 7 bases are shared with TRBD1. Trimming took 6 bases from V and 10 from J; bases not matched to a gene: 14. The length of the CDR3 is 14 residues. The CDR3 DNA reads TGTGCCAGCAGACCTCGACAGGGCCCGGATGGAGCTTTCTCT. It yields the protein CASRPRQGPDGAFS.

This rearrangement joins TRBV29-1 to TRBJ1-2, with 9 bases fitting TRBD1. V dropped 6 bases and J dropped 7; count of bases not matched to a gene: 9. CDR1 is SQVTM and CDR2 is ANQGSEA in the germline V gene. The CDR3 loop spans 13 amino acids. CDR3 amino acids: CSVRTGAIGGYTF. As DNA, the CDR3 is TGCAGCGTAAGGACAGGGGCCATCGGTGGCTACACCTTC.

Only one count was recorded for this clonotype. V and J are TRBV10-3 and TRBJ2-3, with D perhaps given as TRBD1 or TRBD2 (5 bases each). Trimming removed 4 bases from V and 3 bases from J, with 11 bases in between. The germline CDR1 and CDR2 sequences are ENHRY and SYGVKD. This CDR3 is built from 14 residues. The CDR3 coding sequence is TGTGCCATCAGTGCCGGGGCCCAGACAGATACGCAGTATTTT. Encoded protein: CAISAGAQTDTQYF.

This sequence joins TRBV12-3 or TRBV12-4 and TRBJ1-6; 7 bases fit TRBD1. Unmatched junction bases numbered 8, after V lost 1 base and J lost 8 bases. The CDR3 length is 16 residues. CDR3 in amino acids: CASSLGTGRADSPLHF. The CDR3 bases are TGTGCCAGCAGTTTAGGGACAGGTCGGGCGGATTCACCCCTCCACTTT.

This clonotype was seen only a few times. The V gene is TRBV29-1, the J gene TRBJ1-2; D might be TRBD1 (6 bases). This CDR3 has 13 amino acids. Germline CDR1 reads SQVTM; CDR2 reads ANQGSEA. V was pared by 5 bases and J by 5 bases, with 15 bases between. CDR3 DNA sequence: TGCAGCGTTTTCGGTCCGGGACAATATGGCTACACCTTC. Translation gives CSVFGPGQYGYTF.

The table lists this clonotype with a few counts. The rearrangement uses TRBV4-3 and TRBJ1-1; D gene uncertain. The CDR3 totals 17 residues. The germline V and J ends were trimmed by 0 bases and 4 bases, with 18 bases remaining between them. Germline V gene data show CDR1 as LGHNA and CDR2 as YSLEER. The CDR3 nucleotides are TGCGCCAGCAGCCAAGAAAATCGCGGGCGGATGGGCACTGAAGCTTTCTTT. As protein: CASSQENRGRMGTEAFF.

The chain is built from TRBV6-2 or TRBV6-3 and TRBJ1-6, with D perhaps TRBD1 (5 bases). Germline V gives CDR1 MNHEY, CDR2 SVGEGT. The CDR3 has 14 residues. V was shortened by 4 bases and J by 11 bases, with 15 bases between the two germline ends. The chain's CDR3 is CASSSRDGGPPLHF. Written as DNA, the CDR3 is TGTGCCAGCAGTTCCCGGGACGGGGGTCCACCCCTCCACTTT.

J is TRBJ1-6 and V is TRBV4-3; no reliable D call. This CDR3 is built from 14 residues. V gave up 0 bases and J gave up 8 bases, with 8 bases separating them. Germline lookup yields CDR1 LGHNA and CDR2 YSLEER. The CDR3 DNA reads as TGCGCCAGCAGCCAAGAGGCGATGGATTCACCCCTCCACTTT. Its translation: CASSQEAMDSPLHF.

The chain recombines TRBV9 with TRBJ2-5, with 7 nucleotides matching TRBD1. After removal of 7 bases from V and 5 bases from J, the junction contained 14 bases not matched to a gene. Germline values: CDR1 SGDLS, CDR2 YYNGEE. The CDR3 has 15 amino acids. This CDR3 is CASSTRPTGQETQYF. CDR3 DNA: TGTGCCAGCTCGACTCGGCCGACAGGGCAGGAGACCCAGTACTTC.

This clonotype was found a few times. V and J are TRBV27 and TRBJ1-1; D not certain. The CDR3 totals 14 residues. Germline-derived CDR1 and CDR2 are MNHEY and SMNVEV (reference sequence). Deletions cut 3 bases from V and 5 bases from J, with 13 bases between. The CDR3 DNA reads TGTGCCAGCAGTTTTGCGGATTCCGGGACTGAAGCTTTCTTT. Amino acid sequence: CASSFADSGTEAFF.

In this sample, this clonotype turned up a few times. This chain joins TRBV11-2 and TRBJ1-2; possible D gene TRBD1, 5 bases. The germline V gene encodes CDR1 SGHAT and CDR2 FQNNGV. Trimming took off 3 bases at V and 4 bases at J, with 12 bases between the two ends. The CDR3 is 14 residues long. CDR3 sequence (DNA): TGTGCCAGCAGCTTGTCAGACAGCATCTATGGCTACACCTTC. Its translation: CASSLSDSIYGYTF.

V is TRBV7-2 and J is TRBJ2-1, with 7 bases fitting TRBD2. The CDR3 runs to 15 residues. J was trimmed by 6 bases and V by 5 bases; bases with no gene match: 10. Germline assignment: CDR1 SGHTA and CDR2 FQGNSA. The CDR3 DNA follows: TGTGCCAGCAGCCGCCCCGGACTAGTGTCCAATGAGCAGTTCTTC. Protein sequence: CASSRPGLVSNEQFF.

The table lists this clonotype with a few counts. The V and J genes are TRBV18 and TRBJ2-2; D is ambiguous. Between the trimmed V and J ends, which lost 6 bases and 4 bases, there was a span of 12 bases. Germline V gives CDR1 KGHSH, CDR2 LQKENI. The CDR3 spans 14 residues. This CDR3 is CASSSPAGTGELFF. The CDR3 region has the DNA TGTGCCAGCTCGTCCCCAGCTGGCACCGGGGAGCTGTTTTTT.

The chain recombines TRBV18 with TRBJ1-5; 11 bases are a match to TRBD1. V dropped 3 bases and J dropped 6; count of bases not matched to a gene: 1. This CDR3 is built from 14 residues. Looked up from germline, CDR1 is KGHSH and CDR2 is LQKENI. In nucleotides, the CDR3 is TGTGCCAGCTCACCGGACAGGGGGCGTCAGCCCCAGCATTTT. It yields the protein CASSPDRGRQPQHF.

V usage is TRBV6-6 and J usage is TRBJ1-6, with TRBD1 as a possible D gene (6 bases). Germline-derived CDR1 and CDR2 are MNHNY and SVGAGI (reference sequence). Trimming took 5 bases from V and 10 from J, leaving 21 bases between them. CDR3 length equals 16 residues. The CDR3 spells CASSPRVGGERSPLHF. The CDR3 nucleotides are TGTGCCAGCAGTCCCCGAGTGGGGGGCGAGCGGTCACCCCTCCACTTT.

This clonotype showed up many times. The chain has TRBV6-4 and TRBJ2-3, with 10 bases matching TRBD2. The CDR3 extends over 15 amino acids. V dropped 0 bases and J dropped 4; count of bases not matched to a gene: 1. Germline V gene lookup returns CDR1 MRHNA and CDR2 SNTAGT. The CDR3 nucleotides are TGTGCCAGCAGTGACTCGAGCGGGGGGGCAGATACGCAGTATTTT. Protein sequence: CASSDSSGGADTQYF.

V is TRBV28 and J is TRBJ1-1; the D gene is possibly TRBD1 (6 bases). The V gene lost 2 bases and the J gene lost 5 bases, with 12 bases spanning the gap. Germline V gene data show CDR1 as MDHEN and CDR2 as SYDVKM. This CDR3 is built from 14 residues. The CDR3 region is CASSLLTGATEAFF. CDR3 in DNA: TGTGCCAGCAGTTTACTGACGGGGGCAACTGAAGCTTTCTTT.

The rearrangement links TRBV28 to TRBJ2-5; TRBD1 might be the D (5 bases). CDR3 size: 13 residues. Trimming left V 5 bases short and J 7 bases short, with 14 bases between. Germline loops: CDR1 MDHEN, CDR2 SYDVKM. CDR3 in amino acids: CASSPNPRGTQYF. The CDR3, as DNA: TGTGCCAGCAGTCCCAACCCTAGGGGGACCCAGTACTTC.

This clonotype was observed a handful of times. The chain combines TRBV5-1 with TRBJ2-1; tentative D call: TRBD1 (6 bases). The CDR3 sequence is 16 residues long. Between the trimmed V and J ends, which lost 2 bases and 0 bases, there was a span of 12 bases. Germline CDR1 SGHRS, CDR2 YFSETQ. The CDR3 here is CASSFRGSSSYNEQFF. As DNA, the CDR3 is TGCGCCAGCAGCTTTAGGGGGTCAAGCTCCTACAATGAGCAGTTCTTC. Full variable domain (outside the CDR3, taken from reference TRBV5-1 and TRBJ2-1): KAGVTQTPRYLIKTRGQQVTLSCSPISGHRSVSWYQQTPGQGLQFLFEYFSETQRNKGNFPGRFSGRQFSNSRSEMNVSTLELGDSALYLCASSFRGSSSYNEQFFGPGTRLTVL.

The chain has TRBV18 and TRBJ2-1; 12 nucleotides agree with TRBD2. The CDR3 is 15 amino acids. Germline V CDR1 and CDR2: KGHSH, LQKENI. V lost 3 bases and J lost 7; bases outside the gene matches: 4. In DNA form, the CDR3 reads TGTGCCAGCTCACCGGTAGGACTAGCGGGGAATGAGCAGTTCTTC. It yields the protein CASSPVGLAGNEQFF.

CDR3 in DNA: TGCAGTGCTAGAGAATGGACAGGGCAGATAAGAGATCAGCCCCAGCATTTT. It codes for CSAREWTGQIRDQPQHF. The V and J genes are TRBV20-1 and TRBJ1-5; 8 positions match TRBD1. The CDR3 contains 17 residues. V was clipped by 0 bases and J by 5 bases; unmatched bases: 12. Germline-derived CDR1 and CDR2 are DFQATT and SNEGSKA (reference sequence).

This chain links TRBV7-2 with TRBJ1-4, with D possibly TRBD1 on 6 matching bases. CDR3 length equals 15 residues. V lost 2 bases to trimming and J lost 0 bases, with 7 bases between them. Germline CDR1 and CDR2: SGHTA and FQGNSA. The CDR3 protein is CASSLKGATNEKLFF. Written as DNA, the CDR3 is TGTGCCAGCAGCTTAAAGGGGGCAACTAATGAAAAACTGTTTTTT.

This clonotype has a handful of counts. For the CDR3, the DNA is TGTGCCAGCAGCTTATCCGGACCCTACGAGCAGTACTTC. It codes for CASSLSGPYEQYF. This chain links TRBV11-2 with TRBJ2-7; D gene unclear. V dropped 2 bases and J dropped 2 bases, with 7 bases sitting between them. There are 13 residues in the CDR3. Germline values: CDR1 SGHAT, CDR2 FQNNGV.

This clonotype was seen many times. The genes are TRBV4-1 and TRBJ2-7; possible D gene TRBD1, 5 bases. Germline V gene lookup returns CDR1 MGHRA and CDR2 YSYEKL. The CDR3 has 15 amino acids. V lost 0 bases and J 3 bases, leaving 12 bases between the germline ends. CDR3 in amino acids: CASSQDGRQRYEQYF. As DNA, the CDR3 is TGCGCCAGCAGCCAAGATGGGCGACAGCGCTACGAGCAGTACTTC.

The chain combines TRBV7-2 with TRBJ1-4; D unclear. Germline V CDR1 and CDR2: SGHTA, FQGNSA. Trimming cost V 5 bases and J 3 bases, with 7 bases left between them. CDR3 length: 13 amino acids. CDR3 sequence (DNA): TGTGCCAGCAGCCGGAGTGCTAATGAAAAACTGTTTTTT. Protein product: CASSRSANEKLFF.